The rows below give T cell receptor beta chains drawn from one sample of a study of blood T cells in healthy people across ages. In TCRdb, the 5' RACE reads were re-called with MiXCR into one record per CDR3 protein. The sample lists hundreds of thousands of distinct CDR3 sequences; more than 50% were seen once. The sample taken for sequencing was blood. The receptor set was obtained from a man aged 40-50 years in good health. CDR3s include the opening cysteine and the closing phenylalanine or tryptophan. Fields, in order: V gene, J gene, clone size, D gene, CDR3 DNA, CDR3 protein. The D gene is left open where the match is weak. Only some rows state a clone size, as once, few, many or a class for expanded clones.

>TRBV3-1|TRBJ2-1|-|TRBD2
TGTGCCAGCAGCCAAGTTAGCGGGGGTGACAATGAGCAGTTCTTC
CASSQVSGGDNEQFF
>TRBV5-1|TRBJ2-2|-|-
TGCGCCAGCAGCTTGGACCCGGGCAGCAACACCGGGGAGCTGTTTTTT
CASSLDPGSNTGELFF
>TRBV5-1|TRBJ2-4|-|-
TGCGCCAGCAGCTTGGCCGTCAGCCAAAACATTCAGTACTTC
CASSLAVSQNIQYF
>TRBV12-3/TRBV12-4|TRBJ2-1|few|TRBD2
TGTGCCAGCAGCGTAGCGGGGGGGCTCGATGAGCAGTTCTTC
CASSVAGGLDEQFF
>TRBV29-1|TRBJ2-7|-|TRBD1
TGCAGCGTGTCCGGGACAGGGGGCTTATACGAGCAGTACTTC
CSVSGTGGLYEQYF
>TRBV20-1|TRBJ2-5|-|TRBD1
TGCAGTGCTAGGGTTAATTTGGGGACAGGGATCATGAATGAGCAGTACTTC
CSARVNLGTGIMNEQYF
>TRBV28|TRBJ1-6|-|-
TGTGCCAGCAGTTCTTCTCGGGGCGGCAATTCACCCCTCCACTTT
CASSSSRGGNSPLHF
>TRBV7-9|TRBJ2-5|-|-
TGTGCCAGCAGGACTACGGTGGGGGTCGAAGAGACCCAGTACTTC
CASRTTVGVEETQYF
>TRBV10-3|TRBJ1-2|-|TRBD1
TGTGCCATCAGTGACCGACAGGGCGGCTATGGCTACACCTTC
CAISDRQGGYGYTF
>TRBV4-2|TRBJ2-5|-|TRBD2
TGTGCCAGCAGCCACCGGGGGGAAGAGACCCAGTACTTC
CASSHRGEETQYF
>TRBV19|TRBJ1-1|-|-
TGTGCCAGTAGTACCGGGGCAAATCCGAACACTGAAGCTTTCTTT
CASSTGANPNTEAFF
>TRBV7-3|TRBJ2-7|-|-
TGTCTGACTTTGGGCAGACCCTACGAGCAGTACTTC
CLTLGRPYEQYF
>TRBV6-4|TRBJ2-3|-|TRBD2
TGTGCCAGCCGGCCGACTAGCGGGGGATTAAGCACAGATACGCAGTATTTT
CASRPTSGGLSTDTQYF
>TRBV29-1|TRBJ2-7|-|-
TGCAGCGTTCCCCTCGGCTCCTACGAGCAGTACTTC
CSVPLGSYEQYF
>TRBV6-1|TRBJ2-1|-|-
TGTGCCAGCAGTGAACACTATGGTTACGTTTACAATGAGCAGTTCTTC
CASSEHYGYVYNEQFF
>TRBV12-3/TRBV12-4|TRBJ1-2|-|TRBD1
TGTGCCAGCAGTTTAGGGGGACAGGGGACTTCTAACTATGGCTACACCTTC
CASSLGGQGTSNYGYTF
>TRBV29-1|TRBJ2-1|-|-
TGCAGCGCCGGATCGGGGTCTTACAATGAGCAGTTCTTC
CSAGSGSYNEQFF
>TRBV2|TRBJ1-2|-|-
TGTGCCAGCAGTGATCACTATGGCTACACCTTC
CASSDHYGYTF
>TRBV27|TRBJ1-6|once|-
TGTGCCAGCAGTTGGGGTAAGAATACACCCCTCCACTTT
CASSWGKNTPLHF
>TRBV12-3/TRBV12-4|TRBJ1-1|-|-
TGTGCCAGCAGTTCCCAGGGAATGTCAGCTTTCTTT
CASSSQGMSAFF
>TRBV7-9|TRBJ2-1|-|-
TGTGCCAGCAGCCCCCCGGGCCCTTGGAATGAGCAGTTCTTC
CASSPPGPWNEQFF
>TRBV24-1|TRBJ2-1|many|TRBD2
TGTGCCACCAGTGATGGTGGACTAGCGAGAAACAATGAGCAGTTCTTC
CATSDGGLARNNEQFF
>TRBV20-1|TRBJ2-1|few|-
TGCAGTGCTAGAGATTCGCCAGTCCGTCTCACGAGTGGGCAGTTCTTC
CSARDSPVRLTSGQFF
>TRBV20-1|TRBJ1-2|once|TRBD1
TGCAGTGCTAAAACAGGGGGCGCCCAGGAGGGCTACACCTTC
CSAKTGGAQEGYTF
>TRBV18|TRBJ2-1|-|TRBD2
TGTGCCAGCTCACCACTTAAGGTTTCCCTAGCGGGAGGTTACAATGAGCAGTTCTTC
CASSPLKVSLAGGYNEQFF
>TRBV27|TRBJ1-1|-|-
TGTGCCAGCAGTCCTGGGGGGGTTGGGTTCAGGGGCACTGAAGCTTTCTTT
CASSPGGVGFRGTEAFF
>TRBV2|TRBJ1-6|-|TRBD1
TGTGCCAGCAGTAGGACAGGAGCATCACCCCTCCACTTT
CASSRTGASPLHF
>TRBV6-6|TRBJ1-5|-|-
TGTGCCAGCAGTTACTCAGGGGGAACGAGCAATCAGCCCCAGCATTTT
CASSYSGGTSNQPQHF
>TRBV3-1|TRBJ2-3|-|-
TGTGCCAGCAGCCAAGGCAGCCACACAGATACGCAGTATTTT
CASSQGSHTDTQYF
>TRBV7-8|TRBJ1-1|-|-
TGTGCCAGCAGCTTAGAGCGGACAGAGAACACTGAAGCTTTCTTT
CASSLERTENTEAFF
>TRBV6-2/TRBV6-3|TRBJ1-4|few|-
TGTGCCAGCAGTTACTCGGAGACAGCGACCCCGGAAAAACTGTTTTTT
CASSYSETATPEKLFF
>TRBV7-3|TRBJ2-3|-|TRBD1
TGTGCCAGCAGCTCGATCAGGGGGCTTGAGCAGTATTTT
CASSSIRGLEQYF
>TRBV10-3|TRBJ2-1|-|TRBD2
TGTGCCATCAAGCTATCTAGCGGGGACCAACTCTCCTACAATGAGCAGTTCTTC
CAIKLSSGDQLSYNEQFF
>TRBV2|TRBJ2-3|-|-
TGTGCCAGCAGTGACTACAGCACAGATACGCAGTATTTT
CASSDYSTDTQYF
>TRBV9|TRBJ2-2|-|-
TGTGCCAGCAGCGTATCCGGGGGGCGAACCGGGGAGCTGTTTTTT
CASSVSGGRTGELFF
>TRBV25-1|TRBJ2-7|few|TRBD1
TGTGCCAGCAACCCACACGGGACAGGGACCTACGAGCAGTACTTC
CASNPHGTGTYEQYF
>TRBV7-2|TRBJ2-3|few|-
TGTGCCAGCAGCCTCCCCAGCTCCCCAGATACGCAGTATTTT
CASSLPSSPDTQYF
>TRBV5-1|TRBJ2-3|-|-
TGCGCCAGCAGCTCAAACATTGGCACAGATACGCAGTATTTT
CASSSNIGTDTQYF
>TRBV20-1|TRBJ2-4|-|TRBD2
TGCAGTGCGGCGGGGGTAGCCAAAAACATTCAGTACTTC
CSAAGVAKNIQYF
>TRBV13|TRBJ1-2|many|-
TGTGCCAGCAGCCTATTTGACAAGGAGGTCTATGGCTACACCTTC
CASSLFDKEVYGYTF
>TRBV7-2|TRBJ2-7|-|TRBD1
TGTGCCAGCAGCTTGTTGGGGACAGGGGCGCTCGAGCAGTACTTC
CASSLLGTGALEQYF